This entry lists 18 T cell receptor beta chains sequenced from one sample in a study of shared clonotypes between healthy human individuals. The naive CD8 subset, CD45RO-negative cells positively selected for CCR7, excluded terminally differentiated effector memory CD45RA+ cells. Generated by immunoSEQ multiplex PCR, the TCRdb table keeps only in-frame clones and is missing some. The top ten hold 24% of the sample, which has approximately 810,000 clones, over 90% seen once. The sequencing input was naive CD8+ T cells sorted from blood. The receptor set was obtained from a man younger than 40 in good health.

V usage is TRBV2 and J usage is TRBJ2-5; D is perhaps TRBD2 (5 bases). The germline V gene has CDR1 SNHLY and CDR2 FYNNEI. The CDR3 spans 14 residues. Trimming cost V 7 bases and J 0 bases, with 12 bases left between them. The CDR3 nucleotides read TGTGCCAGCATGCCAGCGGTGTACCAAGAGACCCAGTACTTC. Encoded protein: CASMPAVYQETQYF.

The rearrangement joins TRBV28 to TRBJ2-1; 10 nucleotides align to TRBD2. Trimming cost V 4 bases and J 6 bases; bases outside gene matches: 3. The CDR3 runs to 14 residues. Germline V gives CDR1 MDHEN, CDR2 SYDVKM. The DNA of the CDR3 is TGTGCCAGCAGTTGGCGGACTAGCGGCAATGAGCAGTTCTTC. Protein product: CASSWRTSGNEQFF.

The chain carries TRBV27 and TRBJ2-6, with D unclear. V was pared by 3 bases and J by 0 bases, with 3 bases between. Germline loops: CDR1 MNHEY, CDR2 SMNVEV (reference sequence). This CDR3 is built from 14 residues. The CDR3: CASSFSSGANVLTF. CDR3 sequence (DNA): TGTGCCAGCAGTTTCAGCTCTGGGGCCAACGTCCTGACTTTC. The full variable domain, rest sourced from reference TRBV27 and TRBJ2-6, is EAQVTQNPRYLITVTGKKLTVTCSQNMNHEYMSWYRQDPGLGLRQIYYSMNVEVTDKGDVPEGYKVSRKEKRNFPLILESPSPNQTSLYFCASSFSSGANVLTFGAGSRLTVL.

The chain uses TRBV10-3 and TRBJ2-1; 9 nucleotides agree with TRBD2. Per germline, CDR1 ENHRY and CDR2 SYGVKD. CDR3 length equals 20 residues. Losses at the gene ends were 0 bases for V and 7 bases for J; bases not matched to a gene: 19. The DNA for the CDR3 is TGTGCCATCAGTGAGTCAGGGCTAGCGGGGAGGAGCAACAGTCTGAATGAGCAGTTCTTC. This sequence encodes CAISESGLAGRSNSLNEQFF.

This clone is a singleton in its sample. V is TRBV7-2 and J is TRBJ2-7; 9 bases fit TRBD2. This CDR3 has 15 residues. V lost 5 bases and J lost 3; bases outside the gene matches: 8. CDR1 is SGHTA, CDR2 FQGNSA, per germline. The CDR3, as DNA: TGTGCCAGCAGCCTCTGGGCGGGAGGGAACTACGAGCAGTACTTC. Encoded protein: CASSLWAGGNYEQYF.

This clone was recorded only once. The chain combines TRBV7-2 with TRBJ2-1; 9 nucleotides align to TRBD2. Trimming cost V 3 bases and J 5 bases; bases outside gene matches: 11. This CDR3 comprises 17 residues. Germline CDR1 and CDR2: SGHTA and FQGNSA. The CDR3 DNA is TGTGCCAGCAGCTTTTATCTCGGCGGGAGGGTTGACAATGAGCAGTTCTTC. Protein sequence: CASSFYLGGRVDNEQFF.

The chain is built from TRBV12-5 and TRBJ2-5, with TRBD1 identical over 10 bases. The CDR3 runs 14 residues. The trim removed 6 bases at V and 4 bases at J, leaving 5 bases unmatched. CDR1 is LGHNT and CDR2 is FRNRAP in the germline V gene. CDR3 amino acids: CASGTGQGVETQYF. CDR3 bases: TGTGCTAGTGGAACAGGACAGGGGGTAGAGACCCAGTACTTC. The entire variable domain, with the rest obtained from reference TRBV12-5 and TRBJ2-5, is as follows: DARVTQTPRHKVTEMGQEVTMRCQPILGHNTVFWYRQTMMQGLELLAYFRNRAPLDDSGMPKDRFSAEMPDATLATLKIQPSEPRDSAVYFCASGTGQGVETQYFGPGTRLLVL.

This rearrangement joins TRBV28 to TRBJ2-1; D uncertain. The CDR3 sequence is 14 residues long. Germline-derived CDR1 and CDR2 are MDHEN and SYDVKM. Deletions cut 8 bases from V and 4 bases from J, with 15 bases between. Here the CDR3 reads CASQSSLGYNEQFF. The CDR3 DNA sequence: TGTGCCAGCCAGTCTTCCCTAGGGTACAATGAGCAGTTCTTC.

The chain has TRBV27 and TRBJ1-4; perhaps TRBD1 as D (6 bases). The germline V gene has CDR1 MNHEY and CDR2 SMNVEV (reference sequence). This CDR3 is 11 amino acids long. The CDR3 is CSSGTLEKLFF. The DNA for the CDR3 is TGTAGTTCCGGGACATTGGAAAAACTGTTTTTT. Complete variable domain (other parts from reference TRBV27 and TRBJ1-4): EAQVTQNPRYLITVTGKKLTVTCSQNMNHEYMSWYRQDPGLGLRQIYYSMNVEVTDKGDVPEGYKVSRKEKRNFPLILESPSPNQTSLYFCSSGTLEKLFFGSGTQLSVL.

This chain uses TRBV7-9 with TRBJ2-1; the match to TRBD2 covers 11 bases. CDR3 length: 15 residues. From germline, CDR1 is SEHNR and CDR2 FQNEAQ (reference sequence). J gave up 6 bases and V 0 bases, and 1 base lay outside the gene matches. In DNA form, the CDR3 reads TGTGCCAGCAGCTTAGCTAGCGGGAGGGCCAATGAGCAGTTCTTC. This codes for CASSLASGRANEQFF.

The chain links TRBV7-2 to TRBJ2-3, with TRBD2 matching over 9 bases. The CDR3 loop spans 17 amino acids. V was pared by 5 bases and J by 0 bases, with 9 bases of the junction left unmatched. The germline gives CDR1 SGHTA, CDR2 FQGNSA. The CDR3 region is CASSENTSGYSTDTQYF. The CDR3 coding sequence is TGTGCCAGCAGCGAAAACACTAGCGGGTACAGCACAGATACGCAGTATTTT.

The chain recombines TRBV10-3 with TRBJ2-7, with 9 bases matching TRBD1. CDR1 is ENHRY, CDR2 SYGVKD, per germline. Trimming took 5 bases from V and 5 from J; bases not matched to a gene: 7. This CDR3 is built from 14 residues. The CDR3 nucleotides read TGTGCCATCAGTCCCGGGACAGGGTACGACGAGCAGTACTTC. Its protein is CAISPGTGYDEQYF.

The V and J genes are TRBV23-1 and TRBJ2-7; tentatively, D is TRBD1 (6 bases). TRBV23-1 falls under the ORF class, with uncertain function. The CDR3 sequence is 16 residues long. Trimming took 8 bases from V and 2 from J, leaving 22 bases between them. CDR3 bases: TGCGCCAGCGGATACAACAGGGATCTCGGGACCTACGAGCAGTACTTC. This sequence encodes CASGYNRDLGTYEQYF.

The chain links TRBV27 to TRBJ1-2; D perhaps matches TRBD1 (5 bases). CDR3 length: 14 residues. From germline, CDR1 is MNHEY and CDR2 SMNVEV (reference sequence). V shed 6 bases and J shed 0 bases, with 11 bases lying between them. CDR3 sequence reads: CASSGAWTNYGYTF. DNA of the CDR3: TGTGCCAGCAGCGGGGCGTGGACTAACTATGGCTACACCTTC.

This chain's CDR3 is CASSARDSYEQYF. The CDR3, as DNA: TGTGCCAGCAGTGCCCGGGACAGCTACGAGCAGTACTTC. This chain connects TRBV2 to TRBJ2-7; 7 bases are shared with TRBD1. V shed 4 bases and J 3 bases; nucleotides not matched to a gene: 3. CDR1 is SNHLY and CDR2 is FYNNEI in the germline V gene. This CDR3 is 13 amino acids long.

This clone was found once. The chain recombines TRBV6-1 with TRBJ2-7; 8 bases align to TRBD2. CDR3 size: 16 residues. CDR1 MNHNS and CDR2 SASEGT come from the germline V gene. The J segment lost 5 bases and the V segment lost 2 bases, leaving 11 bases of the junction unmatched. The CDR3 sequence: CASSEWSGSGRNEQYF. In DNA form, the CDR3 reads TGTGCCAGCAGTGAATGGTCGGGGAGCGGGAGAAACGAGCAGTACTTC.

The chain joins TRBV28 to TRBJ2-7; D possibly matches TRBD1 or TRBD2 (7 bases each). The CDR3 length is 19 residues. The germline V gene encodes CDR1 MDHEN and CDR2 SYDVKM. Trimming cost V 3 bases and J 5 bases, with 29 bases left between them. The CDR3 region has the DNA TGTGCCAGCAGTTTCAGGGGGGGGACAAGGGACTCAAACGAAAACGAGCAGTACTTC. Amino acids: CASSFRGGTRDSNENEQYF.

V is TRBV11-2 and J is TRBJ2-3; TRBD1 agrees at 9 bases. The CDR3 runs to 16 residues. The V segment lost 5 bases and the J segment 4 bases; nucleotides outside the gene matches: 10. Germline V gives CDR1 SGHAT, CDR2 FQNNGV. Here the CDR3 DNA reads TGTGCCAGCAGCGCCAGAGCCGGGACAGGGTCAGATACGCAGTATTTT. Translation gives CASSARAGTGSDTQYF.